This TCR beta chain was captured in a study of shared clonotypes between healthy human individuals. Study-level background: Plates per donor: three CD4 naive, three CD4 memory, two CD8 naive, one CD8 memory.

The V end was cut by 2 bases, the J end by 7 bases, with 17 bases between. Germline CDR1 MNHNY, CDR2 SVGAGI (reference sequence). The CDR3 covers 15 residues. Authors' methods: Junction-only immunoSEQ data arrived without quality scores, meaning filtering differed. The method was immunoSEQ multiplex PCR; TCRdb's version includes in-frame clones alone and lacks a portion of them. The D gene and trimming were derived from the DNA, and the V and J assignments and clone size from that table. The sample shows 700,000 to 950,000 clones, 90% to 98% of them seen only once. In the naive CD8 group, cells lacked CD45RO and were positively selected for CCR7, so terminally differentiated effector memory CD45RA+ cells were left out.

This chain connects TRBV6-6 to TRBJ1-1, with D uncertain. This sequence was found in a man aged 25-45 years in good health. Specimen: naive CD8+ T cells sorted from blood. CDR3 coding DNA: TGTGCCAGCAGTTACCATCCGAGGGTTCCGGGTGAAGCTTTCTTT. The encoded protein is CASSYHPRVPGEAFF.